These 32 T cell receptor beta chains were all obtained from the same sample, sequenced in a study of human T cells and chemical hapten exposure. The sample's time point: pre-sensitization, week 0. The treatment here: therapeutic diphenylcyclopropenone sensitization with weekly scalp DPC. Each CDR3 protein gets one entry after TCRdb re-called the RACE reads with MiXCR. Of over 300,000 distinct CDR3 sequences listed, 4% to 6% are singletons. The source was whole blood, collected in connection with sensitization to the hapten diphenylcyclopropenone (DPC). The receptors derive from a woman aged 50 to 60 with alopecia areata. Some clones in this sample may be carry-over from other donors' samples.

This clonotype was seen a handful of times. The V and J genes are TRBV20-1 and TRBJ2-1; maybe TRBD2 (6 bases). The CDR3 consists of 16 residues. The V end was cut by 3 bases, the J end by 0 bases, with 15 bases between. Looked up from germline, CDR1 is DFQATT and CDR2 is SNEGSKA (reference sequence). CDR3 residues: CSARDGGRSSYNEQFF. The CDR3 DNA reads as TGCAGTGCTAGGGACGGGGGAAGAAGCTCCTACAATGAGCAGTTCTTC.

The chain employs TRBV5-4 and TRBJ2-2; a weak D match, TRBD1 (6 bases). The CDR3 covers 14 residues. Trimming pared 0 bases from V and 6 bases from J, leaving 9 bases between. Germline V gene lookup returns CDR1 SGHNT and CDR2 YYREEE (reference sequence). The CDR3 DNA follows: TGTGCCAGCAGCTTGGACAGGGCGGCCGGGGAGCTGTTTTTT. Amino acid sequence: CASSLDRAAGELFF.

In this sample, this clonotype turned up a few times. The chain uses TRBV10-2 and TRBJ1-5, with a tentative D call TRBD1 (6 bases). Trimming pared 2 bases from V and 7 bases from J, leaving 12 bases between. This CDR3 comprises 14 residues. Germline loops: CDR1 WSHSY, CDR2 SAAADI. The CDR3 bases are TGCGCCAGCAGTGAGGCAGGGGAAGACCAGCCCCAGCATTTT. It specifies CASSEAGEDQPQHF.

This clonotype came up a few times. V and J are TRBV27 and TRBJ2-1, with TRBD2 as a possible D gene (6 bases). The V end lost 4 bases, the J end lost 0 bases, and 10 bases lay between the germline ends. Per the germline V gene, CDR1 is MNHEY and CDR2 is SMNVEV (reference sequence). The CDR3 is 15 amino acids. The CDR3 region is CASSSPDYSYNEQFF. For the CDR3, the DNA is TGTGCCAGCAGTTCACCGGACTACTCCTACAATGAGCAGTTCTTC.

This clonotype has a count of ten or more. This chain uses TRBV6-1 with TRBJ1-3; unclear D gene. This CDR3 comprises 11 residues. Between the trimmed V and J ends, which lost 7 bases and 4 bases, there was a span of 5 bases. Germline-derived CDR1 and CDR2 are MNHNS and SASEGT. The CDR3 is CASNTGNTIYF. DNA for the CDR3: TGTGCCAGCAATACGGGAAACACCATATATTTT.

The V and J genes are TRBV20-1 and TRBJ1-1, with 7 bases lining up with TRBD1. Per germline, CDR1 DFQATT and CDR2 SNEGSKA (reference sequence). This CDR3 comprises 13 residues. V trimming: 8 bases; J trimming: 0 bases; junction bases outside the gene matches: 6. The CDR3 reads CSSKTGLNTEAFF. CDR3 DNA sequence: TGCAGTTCCAAGACAGGGCTGAACACTGAAGCTTTCTTT.

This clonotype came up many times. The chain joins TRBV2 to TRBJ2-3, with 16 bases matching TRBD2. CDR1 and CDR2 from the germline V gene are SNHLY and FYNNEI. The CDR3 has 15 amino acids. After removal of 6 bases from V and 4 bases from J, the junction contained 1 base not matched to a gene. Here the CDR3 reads CASRGLAGGADTQYF. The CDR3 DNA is TGTGCCAGCAGGGGACTAGCGGGAGGGGCAGATACGCAGTATTTT.

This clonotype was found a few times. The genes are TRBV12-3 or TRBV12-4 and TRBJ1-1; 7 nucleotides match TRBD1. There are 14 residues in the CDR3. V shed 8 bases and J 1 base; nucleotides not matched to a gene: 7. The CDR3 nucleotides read TGTGCCAGCGGAGGGAGACAGGGGAACACTGAAGCTTTCTTT. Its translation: CASGGRQGNTEAFF.

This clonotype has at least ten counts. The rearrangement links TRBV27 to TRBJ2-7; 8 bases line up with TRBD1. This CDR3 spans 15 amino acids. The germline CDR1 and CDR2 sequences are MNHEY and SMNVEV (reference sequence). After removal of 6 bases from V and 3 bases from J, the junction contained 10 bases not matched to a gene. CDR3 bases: TGTGCCAGCAGAAAGGGACAGGTGGGAAACTACGAGCAGTACTTC. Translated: CASRKGQVGNYEQYF.

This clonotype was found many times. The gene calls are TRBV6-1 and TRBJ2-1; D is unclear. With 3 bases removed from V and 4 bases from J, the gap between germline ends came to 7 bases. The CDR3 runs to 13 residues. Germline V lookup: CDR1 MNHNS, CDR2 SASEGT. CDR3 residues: CASSDRRYNEQFF. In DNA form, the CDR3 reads TGTGCCAGCAGTGATAGGCGTTACAATGAGCAGTTCTTC.

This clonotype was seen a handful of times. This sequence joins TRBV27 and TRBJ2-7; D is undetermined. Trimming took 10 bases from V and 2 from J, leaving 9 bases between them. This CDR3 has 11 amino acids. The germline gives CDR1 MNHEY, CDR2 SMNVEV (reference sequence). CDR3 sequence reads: CATATPYEQYF. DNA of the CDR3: TGTGCCACCGCCACCCCCTACGAGCAGTACTTC.

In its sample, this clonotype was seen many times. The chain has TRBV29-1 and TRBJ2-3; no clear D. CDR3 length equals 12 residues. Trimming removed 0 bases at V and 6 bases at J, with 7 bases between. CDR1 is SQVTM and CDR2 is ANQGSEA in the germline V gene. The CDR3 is CSVEDQADTQYF. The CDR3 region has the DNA TGCAGCGTTGAAGATCAGGCGGATACGCAGTATTTT.

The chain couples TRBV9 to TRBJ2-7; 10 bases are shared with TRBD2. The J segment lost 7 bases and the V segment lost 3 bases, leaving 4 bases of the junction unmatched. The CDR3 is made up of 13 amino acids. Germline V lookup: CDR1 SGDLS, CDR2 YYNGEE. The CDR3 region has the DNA TGTGCCAGCAGCGGAGGTAGCGGGAGGGAGCAGTACTTC. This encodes CASSGGSGREQYF.

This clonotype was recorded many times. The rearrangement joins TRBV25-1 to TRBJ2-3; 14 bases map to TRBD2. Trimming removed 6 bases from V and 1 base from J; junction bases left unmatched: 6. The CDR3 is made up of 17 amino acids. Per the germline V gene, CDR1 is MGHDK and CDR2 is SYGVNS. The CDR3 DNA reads TGTGCCAGCAGCACGGGACTAGCGGGAGCCCGCACAGATACGCAGTATTTT. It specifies CASSTGLAGARTDTQYF.

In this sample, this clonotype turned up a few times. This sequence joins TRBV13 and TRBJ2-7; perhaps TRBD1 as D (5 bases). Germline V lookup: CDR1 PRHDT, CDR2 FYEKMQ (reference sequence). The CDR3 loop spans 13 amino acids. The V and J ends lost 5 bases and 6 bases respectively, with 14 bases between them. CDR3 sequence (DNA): TGTGCCAGCAGCGGCAGGGCGCGAGGCGAGCAGTACTTC. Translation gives CASSGRARGEQYF. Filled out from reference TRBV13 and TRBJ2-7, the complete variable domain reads AAGVIQSPRHLIKEKRETATLKCYPIPRHDTVYWYQQGPGQDPQFLISFYEKMQSDKGSIPDRFSAQQFSDYHSELNMSSLELGDSALYFCASSGRARGEQYFGPGTRLTVT.

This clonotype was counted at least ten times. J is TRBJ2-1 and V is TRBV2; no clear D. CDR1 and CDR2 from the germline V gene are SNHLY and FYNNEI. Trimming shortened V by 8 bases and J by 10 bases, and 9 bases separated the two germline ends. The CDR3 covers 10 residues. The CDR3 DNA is TGTGCCAGCTGCAGTTCCGAGCAGTTCTTC. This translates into CASCSSEQFF. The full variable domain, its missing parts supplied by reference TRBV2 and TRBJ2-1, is EPEVTQTPSHQVTQMGQEVILRCVPISNHLYFYWYRQILGQKVEFLVSFYNNEISEKSEIFDDQFSVERPDGSNFTLKIRSTKLEDSAMYFCASCSSEQFFGPGTRLTVL.

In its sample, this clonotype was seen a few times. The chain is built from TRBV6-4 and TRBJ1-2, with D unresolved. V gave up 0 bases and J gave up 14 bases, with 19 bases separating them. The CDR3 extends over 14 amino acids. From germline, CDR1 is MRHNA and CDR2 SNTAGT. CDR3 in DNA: TGTGCCAGCAGTGACTCGAGTGAAGTGGTCCGGCGGACCTTC. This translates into CASSDSSEVVRRTF.

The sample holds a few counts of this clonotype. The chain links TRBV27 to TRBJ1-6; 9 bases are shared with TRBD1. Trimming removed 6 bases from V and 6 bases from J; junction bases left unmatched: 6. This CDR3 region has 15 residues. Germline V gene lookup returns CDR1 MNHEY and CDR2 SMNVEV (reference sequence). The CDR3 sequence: CASSSTGQGNSPLHF. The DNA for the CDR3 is TGTGCCAGCAGCTCTACGGGACAGGGTAATTCACCCCTCCACTTT.

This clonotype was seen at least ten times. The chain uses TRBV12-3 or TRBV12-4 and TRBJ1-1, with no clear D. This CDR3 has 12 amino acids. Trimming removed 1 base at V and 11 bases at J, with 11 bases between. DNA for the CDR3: TGTGCCAGCAGTTTAGGACTGACCTACGCTTTCTTT. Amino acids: CASSLGLTYAFF.

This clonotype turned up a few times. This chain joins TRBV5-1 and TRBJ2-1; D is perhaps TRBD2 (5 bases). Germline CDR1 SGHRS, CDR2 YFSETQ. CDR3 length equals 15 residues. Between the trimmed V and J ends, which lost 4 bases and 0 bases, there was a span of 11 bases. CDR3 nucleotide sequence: TGCGCCAGCAGCACTTCCGAGGGCTCCTACAATGAGCAGTTCTTC. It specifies CASSTSEGSYNEQFF.

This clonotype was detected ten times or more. The chain's CDR3 is CASSRLAGEDTQYF. The CDR3 bases are TGTGCCAGCAGTAGACTAGCGGGGGAAGATACGCAGTATTTT. The genes are TRBV9 and TRBJ2-3, with 12 bases identical to TRBD2. This CDR3 is 14 amino acids long. CDR1 is SGDLS, CDR2 YYNGEE, per germline. V trimming: 5 bases; J trimming: 5 bases; junction bases outside the gene matches: 3.

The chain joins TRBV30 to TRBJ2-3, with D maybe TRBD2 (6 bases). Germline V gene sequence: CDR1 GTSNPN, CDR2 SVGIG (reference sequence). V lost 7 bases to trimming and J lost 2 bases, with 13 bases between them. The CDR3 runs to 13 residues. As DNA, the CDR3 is TGTGCCTCGGACACGGGGGTCACAGATACGCAGTATTTT. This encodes CASDTGVTDTQYF.

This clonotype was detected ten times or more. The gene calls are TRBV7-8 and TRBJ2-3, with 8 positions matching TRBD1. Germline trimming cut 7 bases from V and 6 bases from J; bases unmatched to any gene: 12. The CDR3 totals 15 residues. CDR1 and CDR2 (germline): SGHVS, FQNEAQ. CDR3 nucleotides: TGTGCCAGCATCCAGATGGGACAGGAGGGGGATACGCAGTATTTT. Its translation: CASIQMGQEGDTQYF.

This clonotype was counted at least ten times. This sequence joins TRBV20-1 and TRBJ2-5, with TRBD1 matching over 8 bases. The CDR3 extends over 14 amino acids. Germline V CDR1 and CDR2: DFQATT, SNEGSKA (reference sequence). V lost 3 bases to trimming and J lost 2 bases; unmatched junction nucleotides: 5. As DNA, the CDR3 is TGCAGTGCTAGGGGGACAGGTCTTCAAGAGACCCAGTACTTC. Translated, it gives CSARGTGLQETQYF.

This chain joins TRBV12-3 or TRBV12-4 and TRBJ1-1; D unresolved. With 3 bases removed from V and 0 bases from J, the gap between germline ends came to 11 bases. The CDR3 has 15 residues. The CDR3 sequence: CASSFEVQMNTEAFF. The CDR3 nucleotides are TGTGCCAGCAGTTTCGAGGTACAGATGAACACTGAAGCTTTCTTT.

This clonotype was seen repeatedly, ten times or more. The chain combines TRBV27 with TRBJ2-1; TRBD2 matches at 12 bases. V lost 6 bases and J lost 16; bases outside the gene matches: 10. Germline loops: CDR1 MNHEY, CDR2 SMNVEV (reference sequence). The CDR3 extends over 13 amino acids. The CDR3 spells CASSWTSGAPHFF. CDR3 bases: TGTGCCAGCAGCTGGACTAGCGGGGCCCCCCACTTCTTC.

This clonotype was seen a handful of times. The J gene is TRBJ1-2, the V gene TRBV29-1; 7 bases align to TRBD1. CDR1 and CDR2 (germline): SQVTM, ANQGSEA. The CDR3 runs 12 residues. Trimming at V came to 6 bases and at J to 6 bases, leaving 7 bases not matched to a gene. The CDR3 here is CSVPPTGNGYTF. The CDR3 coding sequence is TGCAGCGTGCCCCCGACAGGGAATGGCTACACCTTC.

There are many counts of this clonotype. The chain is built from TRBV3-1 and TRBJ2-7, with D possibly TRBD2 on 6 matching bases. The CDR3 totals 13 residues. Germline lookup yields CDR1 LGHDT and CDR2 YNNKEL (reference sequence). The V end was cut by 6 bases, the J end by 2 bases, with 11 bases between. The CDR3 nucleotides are TGTGCCAGCAGTCCGGGAGTCCCCTACGAGCAGTACTTC. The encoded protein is CASSPGVPYEQYF.

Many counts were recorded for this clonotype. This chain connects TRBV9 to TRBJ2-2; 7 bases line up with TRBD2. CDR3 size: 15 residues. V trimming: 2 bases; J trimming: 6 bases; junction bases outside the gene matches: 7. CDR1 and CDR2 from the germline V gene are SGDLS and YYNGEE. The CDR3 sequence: CASSVAGLDSGELFF. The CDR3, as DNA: TGTGCCAGCAGCGTTGCCGGACTAGATTCCGGGGAGCTGTTTTTT.

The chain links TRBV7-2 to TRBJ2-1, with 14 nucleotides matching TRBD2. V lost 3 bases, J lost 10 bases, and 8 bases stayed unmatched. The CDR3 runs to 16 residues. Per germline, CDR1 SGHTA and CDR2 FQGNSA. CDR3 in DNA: TGTGCCAGCAGCTTTGTTGTGGGACTAGCGGGGGAGGAGCAGTTCTTC. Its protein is CASSFVVGLAGEEQFF.

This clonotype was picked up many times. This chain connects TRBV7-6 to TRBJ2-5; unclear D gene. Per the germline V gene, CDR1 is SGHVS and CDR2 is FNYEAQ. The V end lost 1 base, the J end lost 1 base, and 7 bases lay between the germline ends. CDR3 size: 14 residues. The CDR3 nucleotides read TGTGCCAGCAGCTTAGTAAAAGCCCAAGAGACCCAGTACTTC. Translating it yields CASSLVKAQETQYF.

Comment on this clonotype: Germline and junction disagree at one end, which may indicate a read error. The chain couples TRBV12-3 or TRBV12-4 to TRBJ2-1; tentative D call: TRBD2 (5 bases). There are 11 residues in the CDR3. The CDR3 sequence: CASSISWEQLF. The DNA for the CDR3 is TGTGCCAGCAGCATTAGCTGGGAGCAGCTCTTC.